The text below deals with one T cell receptor (beta chain). No antigen is known for it. Time point noted: newly diagnosed, previously untreated cHL patient sample. This sample stems from a study of PD-1 blockade in classical Hodgkin lymphoma. Germline V gives CDR1 SNHLY, CDR2 FYNNEI. V was pared by 5 bases and J by 3 bases, with 12 bases of the junction left unmatched. The CDR3 spans 17 residues. General study results and limits: Reported findings placed baseline TCR diversity lower in newly diagnosed patients (compared with healthy donors).

Clones were sequenced by immunoSEQ multiplex PCR, and TCRdb holds only the in-frame ones, with some missing. Here the sample spans tens of thousands of clones, 93% being singletons. The material sequenced was peripheral blood mononuclear cells (PBMCs). V gene TRBV2 combines with J gene TRBJ2-4; 8 bases match TRBD1. This clonotype was sampled from a human donor with classical Hodgkin lymphoma. The CDR3 DNA sequence: TGTGCCAGCAGTTCCCTGGGCGGACAGGGAGTCAAAAACATTCAGTACTTC. Amino acids: CASSSLGGQGVKNIQYF.